The 28 T cell receptor beta chains below were found in one sample sequenced in a study of blood T cell repertoires in COVID-19. TCRdb keeps only in-frame clones here, not all; method: immunoSEQ multiplex PCR. The sample holds approximately 71,000 clones, 90% seen once. The sample consisted of peripheral blood. The receptors derive from a woman aged 18-29 years with acute or convalescent COVID-19.

V is TRBV5-1 and J is TRBJ2-5; 7 nucleotides match TRBD1. V shed 1 base, J shed 3 bases, and the junction held 6 bases outside the gene matches. The CDR3 has 15 residues. Looked up from germline, CDR1 is SGHRS and CDR2 is YFSETQ. Here the CDR3 DNA reads TGCGCCAGCAGCTTGTATGGGACAGACGAAGAGACCCAGTACTTC. Translating it yields CASSLYGTDEETQYF.

V is TRBV19 and J is TRBJ1-1; D is unclear. Per germline, CDR1 LNHDA and CDR2 SQIVND (reference sequence). This CDR3 has 18 amino acids. With 8 bases removed from V and 4 bases from J, the gap between germline ends came to 29 bases. CDR3: CASWLRRSLPFRGTEAFF. For the CDR3, the DNA is TGTGCCAGTTGGCTTCGGAGGTCCCTCCCGTTTCGAGGCACTGAAGCTTTCTTT.

V usage is TRBV28 and J usage is TRBJ2-5, with 7 bases that match TRBD1. CDR3 length: 16 residues. In germline, CDR1 is MDHEN, CDR2 SYDVKM. The V and J ends lost 5 bases and 9 bases, in that order; junction bases with no gene match: 18. DNA for the CDR3: TGTGCCAGCAGTCAGGACAGGCTTTCTTTTAGGGTGGCCCAGTACTTC. Protein: CASSQDRLSFRVAQYF.

This chain joins TRBV3-1 (or the pseudogene TRBV3-2) and TRBJ1-2; 8 bases fit TRBD1. With 3 bases clipped from V and 4 bases from J, the junction kept 7 bases outside the gene matches. Germline V gives CDR1 LGHDT, CDR2 YNNKEL (reference sequence). The CDR3 consists of 15 residues. CDR3: CASSQGQAQVYGYTF. The CDR3 DNA reads as TGTGCCAGCAGCCAGGGACAGGCGCAAGTCTATGGCTACACCTTC.

This chain joins TRBV7-9 and TRBJ2-5; perhaps TRBD2 as D (5 bases). Germline CDR1 reads SEHNR; CDR2 reads FQNEAQ (reference sequence). The CDR3 extends over 14 amino acids. Between the trimmed V and J ends, which lost 5 bases and 1 base, there was a span of 11 bases. In DNA form, the CDR3 reads TGTGCCAGCAGCCCAGGACTGAGCCAAGAGACCCAGTACTTC. Its translation is CASSPGLSQETQYF.

This clone was seen only a few times. The chain joins TRBV14 to TRBJ2-3; 7 bases map to TRBD2. The V gene's germline CDR1 is SGHDN and CDR2 FVKESK. The CDR3 sequence is 17 residues long. V lost 1 base and J lost 0; bases outside the gene matches: 7. The CDR3 coding sequence is TGTGCCAGCAGCCAAGTTACTAGCGTGCAGAGCACAGATACGCAGTATTTT. Amino acid sequence: CASSQVTSVQSTDTQYF. The full variable domain, with the rest looked up from reference TRBV14 and TRBJ2-3, is EAGVTQFPSHSVIEKGQTVTLRCDPISGHDNLYWYRRVMGKEIKFLLHFVKESKQDESGMPNNRFLAERTGGTYSTLKVQPAELEDSGVYFCASSQVTSVQSTDTQYFGPGTRLTVL.

The chain uses TRBV5-1 and TRBJ1-2, with 11 bases identical to TRBD1. This CDR3 has 15 amino acids. Per germline, CDR1 SGHRS and CDR2 YFSETQ. With V trimmed by 3 bases and J by 4 bases, 5 bases remained unmatched. CDR3 coding DNA: TGCGCCAGCAGCTCTACGGGACAGGGGGTCTATGGCTACACCTTC. Translating it yields CASSSTGQGVYGYTF.

Regarding this clone: Other DNA variants within this sample encode the same CDR3. V is TRBV5-1 and J is TRBJ1-1, with 7 nucleotides matching TRBD1. The length of the CDR3 is 14 residues. The V and J ends lost 2 bases and 0 bases, in that order; junction bases with no gene match: 1. The germline V gene encodes CDR1 SGHRS and CDR2 YFSETQ. The CDR3 reads CASSLTGVNTEAFF. The CDR3 DNA reads as TGCGCCAGCAGCTTAACAGGGGTGAACACTGAAGCTTTCTTT.

The V gene is TRBV20-1, the J gene TRBJ2-4; a possible D gene is TRBD1 (6 bases). The CDR3 is made up of 11 amino acids. Trimming cost V 6 bases and J 5 bases, with 8 bases left between them. The germline V gene has CDR1 DFQATT and CDR2 SNEGSKA (reference sequence). CDR3 sequence: CSARTENIQYF. CDR3 coding DNA: TGCAGTGCACGGACAGAAAACATTCAGTACTTC.

The chain uses TRBV7-2 and TRBJ2-7; TRBD2 aligns across 8 bases. After removal of 4 bases from V and 2 bases from J, the junction contained 1 base not matched to a gene. This CDR3 comprises 13 residues. Germline V gene lookup returns CDR1 SGHTA and CDR2 FQGNSA. Written as DNA, the CDR3 is TGTGCCAGCAGCTGGGGACTAGCCTACGAGCAGTACTTC. It encodes CASSWGLAYEQYF.

This chain connects TRBV30 to TRBJ2-5, with 7 bases fitting TRBD1. The V and J ends lost 2 bases and 5 bases, in that order; junction bases with no gene match: 5. CDR1 GTSNPN and CDR2 SVGIG come from the germline V gene (reference sequence). CDR3 length: 13 amino acids. CDR3 sequence reads: CAWSPTGSETQYF. The CDR3, as DNA: TGTGCCTGGAGTCCGACAGGGTCGGAGACCCAGTACTTC.

In the case of this clone: Other DNA sequences from this sample encode an identical CDR3 as well. The chain recombines TRBV11-2 with TRBJ2-2; no reliable D call. The CDR3 runs 13 residues. The ends were cut back, 1 base at V and 5 bases at J, with 5 bases in the middle. CDR1 is SGHAT, CDR2 FQNNGV, per germline. The CDR3 sequence: CASSLGLTGELFF. In nucleotides, the CDR3 is TGTGCCAGCAGCTTAGGTCTTACCGGGGAGCTGTTTTTT.

This clone has a handful of counts. V usage is TRBV29-1 and J usage is TRBJ2-7; 13 bases match TRBD2. This CDR3 contains 14 residues. Germline trimming cut 6 bases from V and 5 bases from J; bases unmatched to any gene: 7. The germline gives CDR1 SQVTM, CDR2 ANQGSEA. CDR3 sequence: CSVNGLAGENEQYF. The CDR3 DNA follows: TGCAGCGTCAATGGACTAGCGGGAGAAAACGAGCAGTACTTC.

This chain uses TRBV7-2 with TRBJ2-1, with 7 nucleotides matching TRBD2. The germline CDR1 and CDR2 sequences are SGHTA and FQGNSA. Trimming took 5 bases from V and 5 from J; bases not matched to a gene: 12. The CDR3 has 16 residues. CDR3 region: CASSPTSTLPHNEQFF. CDR3 nucleotides: TGTGCCAGCAGCCCGACTAGCACCCTCCCCCACAATGAGCAGTTCTTC. Together with reference TRBV7-2 and TRBJ2-1, the CDR3 gives the full variable domain: GAGVSQSPSNKVTEKGKDVELRCDPISGHTALYWYRQSLGQGLEFLIYFQGNSAPDKSGLPSDRFSAERTGGSVSTLTIQRTQQEDSAVYLCASSPTSTLPHNEQFFGPGTRLTVL.

The CDR3, as DNA: TGTGCCAGCAGCTTGGTAGGGACTAGCGGACCCTTAACGCAGTATTTT. This codes for CASSLVGTSGPLTQYF. This chain links TRBV5-6 with TRBJ2-3, with TRBD2 matching 11 bases. V lost 0 bases to trimming and J lost 9 bases; unmatched junction nucleotides: 9. This CDR3 has 16 residues. Germline V lookup: CDR1 SGHDT, CDR2 YYEEEE.

The chain combines TRBV19 with TRBJ2-7; D is unresolved. Trimming left V 5 bases short and J 2 bases short, with 10 bases between. The CDR3 runs to 13 residues. Germline V lookup: CDR1 LNHDA, CDR2 SQIVND (reference sequence). CDR3 amino acids: CASSGGGTYEQYF. The DNA for the CDR3 is TGTGCCAGTAGTGGTGGCGGAACCTACGAGCAGTACTTC.

The sample holds one count of this clone. This chain uses TRBV3-1 (or the pseudogene TRBV3-2) with TRBJ2-1; 9 bases align to TRBD2. The CDR3 runs 17 residues. Losses at the gene ends were 1 base for V and 5 bases for J; bases not matched to a gene: 9. CDR1 is LGHDT, CDR2 YNNKEL, per germline (reference sequence). Written as DNA, the CDR3 is TGTGCCAGCAGCCAAGTTTTCTGGCGGGAGGGCCACAATGAGCAGTTCTTC. As protein: CASSQVFWREGHNEQFF.

The chain employs TRBV6-1 and TRBJ2-1; 11 bases agree with TRBD2. Unmatched junction bases numbered 11, after V lost 4 bases and J lost 6 bases. This CDR3 region has 17 residues. Germline values: CDR1 MNHNS, CDR2 SASEGT. The DNA for the CDR3 is TGTGCCAGCAGTGCATATTTAGCGGGAGGGCCGGGCAATGAGCAGTTCTTC. As protein: CASSAYLAGGPGNEQFF.

At least ten counts were recorded for this clone. This chain joins TRBV7-9 and TRBJ1-3, with D maybe TRBD1 (6 bases). Germline loops: CDR1 SEHNR, CDR2 FQNEAQ (reference sequence). The CDR3 length is 13 residues. Trimming pared 3 bases from V and 8 bases from J, leaving 11 bases between. CDR3 nucleotides: TGTGCCAGCAGCTTGGACAGTTCAGACACCATATATTTT. Translation: CASSLDSSDTIYF.

The chain couples TRBV27 to TRBJ2-2; 14 bases map to TRBD2. The CDR3 runs 15 residues. Trimming cost V 8 bases and J 8 bases; bases outside gene matches: 7. Germline CDR1 and CDR2: MNHEY and SMNVEV (reference sequence). The DNA of the CDR3 is TGTGCCAGCGGGGGACTAGCGGGGGCCCCGGGGGAGCTGTTTTTT. Amino acid sequence: CASGGLAGAPGELFF.

V gene TRBV7-2 combines with J gene TRBJ2-1, with 12 bases fitting TRBD1. CDR3 length equals 14 residues. The J segment lost 14 bases and the V segment lost 5 bases, leaving 10 bases of the junction unmatched. Per the germline V gene, CDR1 is SGHTA and CDR2 is FQGNSA. The CDR3 nucleotides are TGTGCCAGCAGCCCCGGGACAGGGGGCGATTCTGAGTTCTTC. It encodes CASSPGTGGDSEFF. Using reference TRBV7-2 and TRBJ2-1 for the parts outside the CDR3, the full variable domain is GAGVSQSPSNKVTEKGKDVELRCDPISGHTALYWYRQSLGQGLEFLIYFQGNSAPDKSGLPSDRFSAERTGGSVSTLTIQRTQQEDSAVYLCASSPGTGGDSEFFGPGTRLTVL.

CDR3 sequence (DNA): TGTGCCAGCAGCTCCGCGGGCGGGGGGGCGCCCGGGACCCAGTACTTC. Translating gives CASSSAGGGAPGTQYF. This rearrangement joins TRBV7-8 to TRBJ2-5; TRBD2 aligns across 9 bases. The J segment lost 7 bases and the V segment lost 4 bases, leaving 13 bases of the junction unmatched. The germline CDR1 and CDR2 sequences are SGHVS and FQNEAQ. This CDR3 region has 16 residues.

This chain connects TRBV7-9 to TRBJ1-3; D is possibly TRBD1 (5 bases). V was clipped by 4 bases and J by 9 bases, with 22 bases between them. Germline V gene data show CDR1 as SEHNR and CDR2 as FQNEAQ (reference sequence). The CDR3 is 16 amino acids. CDR3 nucleotide sequence: TGTGCCAGCAGCTATGGCCGGGGGAGTGAGGGGATCACCATATATTTT. As protein: CASSYGRGSEGITIYF.

The chain carries TRBV5-5 and TRBJ2-1; 8 positions agree with TRBD2. CDR3 size: 16 residues. Germline V gene data show CDR1 as SGHKS and CDR2 as YYEKEE (reference sequence). The J segment lost 7 bases and the V segment lost 4 bases, leaving 13 bases of the junction unmatched. The CDR3 region has the DNA TGTGCCAGCAGCCCCAGACTAGCGCCAAACCCTAATGAGCAGTTCTTC. This translates into CASSPRLAPNPNEQFF.

The V gene is TRBV25-1, the J gene TRBJ2-7; 7 bases are shared with TRBD1. The CDR3 consists of 15 residues. The V gene end was trimmed by 5 bases and the J gene end by 0 bases; junction bases not matched to a gene: 7. Per germline, CDR1 MGHDK and CDR2 SYGVNS. The CDR3 sequence is CASSPLNRGSYEQYF. Here the CDR3 DNA reads TGTGCCAGCAGTCCTCTAAACAGGGGCTCCTACGAGCAGTACTTC.

The J gene is TRBJ2-5, the V gene TRBV27, with D possibly TRBD1 on 5 matching bases. Per germline, CDR1 MNHEY and CDR2 SMNVEV (reference sequence). CDR3 size: 13 residues. V was clipped by 6 bases and J by 4 bases, with 12 bases between them. Here the CDR3 DNA reads TGTGCCAGCAGGGGGCACAGTAGAGAGACCCAGTACTTC. It yields the protein CASRGHSRETQYF.

This chain joins TRBV7-8 and TRBJ2-7, with D possibly matching TRBD2 (7 bases). The CDR3 is 17 amino acids. Germline CDR1 and CDR2: SGHVS and FQNEAQ. With 0 bases removed from V and 1 base from J, the gap between germline ends came to 16 bases. CDR3 in DNA: TGTGCCAGCAGCTTAGCGCTGGGGGGGGCGAGTTCCTACGAGCAGTACTTC. It yields the protein CASSLALGGASSYEQYF.

The V and J genes are TRBV2 and TRBJ2-2; 7 bases align to TRBD1. This CDR3 is 13 amino acids long. V trimming: 6 bases; J trimming: 7 bases; junction bases outside the gene matches: 5. Germline values: CDR1 SNHLY, CDR2 FYNNEI. The chain's CDR3 is CASSTHRGGELFF. The CDR3 DNA is TGTGCCAGCAGCACGCACAGGGGCGGGGAGCTGTTTTTT.